Listed below are T cell receptor beta chains from one sample, sequenced in a study of graft-versus-host responses after intestinal transplantation. TCRdb's copy holds only in-frame clones and misses some; the assay was immunoSEQ multiplex PCR. The sample carries approximately 82,000 clones, roughly nine tenths recorded once. Antigen specificity for these receptors is unknown. Source: unstimulated CD4+ T cells sorted from spleen or lymph node cells, taken before intestinal transplant. The receptors come from a human donor who received an intestinal transplant. The CDR3 runs from the conserved cysteine through the conserved F or W. A D gene is named only where the DNA matches it firmly. The size of a clone is reported for some rows only, either as once, few or many, or as a class for expanded clones.

V	J	size	D	CDR3	DNA
TRBV11-3	TRBJ2-7	-	-	CASSLVGSSYEQYF	TGTGCCAGCAGCTTAGTGGGCAGCTCCTACGAGCAGTACTTC
TRBV7-8	TRBJ2-2	-	TRBD2	CASSSPGLAGTGELFF	TGTGCCAGCAGCTCACCGGGACTAGCGGGGACCGGGGAGCTGTTTTTT
TRBV19	TRBJ2-5	-	-	CASSIWTPEGETQYF	TGTGCCAGTAGTATTTGGACTCCCGAAGGAGAGACCCAGTACTTC
TRBV10-3	TRBJ1-5	few	-	CAISEFQAYSNQPQHF	TGTGCCATCAGTGAGTTCCAGGCTTATAGCAATCAGCCCCAGCATTTT
TRBV29-1	TRBJ2-3	-	TRBD2	CSVVGLAGGTDTQYF	TGCAGCGTTGTGGGACTAGCGGGGGGCACAGATACGCAGTATTTT
TRBV7-2	TRBJ2-7	-	-	CASNRPGSSYEQYF	TGTGCCAGCAACCGGCCGGGAAGCTCCTACGAGCAGTACTTC
TRBV6-4	TRBJ1-6	-	-	CASRPSDTYNSPLHF	TGTGCCAGCAGACCCTCGGACACCTATAATTCACCCCTCCACTTT
TRBV19	TRBJ1-6	-	-	CASSTRQSSYNSPLHF	TGTGCCAGTAGTACAAGACAGAGCTCCTATAATTCACCCCTCCACTTT
TRBV4-3	TRBJ1-6	-	-	CASSARTDHNSPLHF	TGCGCCAGCAGCGCCCGGACAGACCATAATTCACCCCTCCACTTT
TRBV6-6	TRBJ2-7	-	-	CASSWQVYEQYF	TGTGCCAGCAGTTGGCAGGTCTACGAGCAGTACTTC
TRBV27	TRBJ2-7	-	TRBD2	CASSFGSGLAGEQYF	TGTGCCAGCAGTTTCGGTTCGGGACTAGCAGGCGAGCAGTACTTC
TRBV27	TRBJ1-4	-	-	CASSLRQGRPTNEKLFF	TGTGCCAGCAGTTTACGGCAGGGGCGTCCAACTAATGAAAAACTGTTTTTT
TRBV11-2	TRBJ2-5	once	-	CASSVDPSWTQYF	TGTGCCAGCAGCGTAGACCCGTCGTGGACCCAGTACTTC
TRBV18	TRBJ1-6	-	-	CASSPRGGTYNSPLHF	TGTGCCAGCTCACCCCGGGGGGGTACTTATAATTCACCCCTCCACTTT
TRBV7-9	TRBJ1-1	-	TRBD1	CASSQRPGQGNTEAFF	TGTGCCAGCAGCCAACGGCCAGGACAGGGAAATACTGAAGCTTTCTTT
TRBV7-2	TRBJ2-5	-	TRBD1	CASTATGPQETQYF	TGTGCCAGCACCGCGACAGGGCCCCAAGAGACCCAGTACTTC
TRBV7-2	TRBJ1-2	-	TRBD1	CASSESQGRGPAGYTF	TGTGCCAGCAGCGAATCCCAGGGCAGGGGGCCTGCTGGCTACACCTTC
TRBV27	TRBJ2-3	-	-	CASSSAGRTDTQYF	TGTGCCAGCAGTTCCGCGGGACGCACAGATACGCAGTATTTT
TRBV20-1	TRBJ2-7	-	-	CSATRGSEQYF	TGCAGTGCCACCCGGGGTTCCGAGCAGTACTTC
TRBV7-9	TRBJ2-4	-	-	CASSLDREGDIQYF	TGTGCCAGCAGCTTAGACAGGGAGGGGGACATTCAGTACTTC
TRBV18	TRBJ1-1	-	TRBD1	CASSSRDRNTEAFF	TGTGCCAGCTCATCCCGGGACAGGAACACTGAAGCTTTCTTT
TRBV4-3	TRBJ2-7	-	TRBD1	CASSLSDRGLVYEQYF	TGCGCCAGCAGCCTATCGGACAGGGGGCTTGTCTACGAGCAGTACTTC
TRBV10-3	TRBJ2-6	once	-	CAISQGTTGANVLTF	TGTGCCATCAGCCAGGGGACAACTGGGGCCAACGTCCTGACTTTC
TRBV6-1	TRBJ2-2	-	-	CASSYSGLNTGELFF	TGTGCCAGCAGCTATAGCGGACTGAACACCGGGGAGCTGTTTTTT
TRBV11-3	TRBJ2-3	-	-	CASSLSDAGAGADTQYF	TGTGCCAGCAGCTTATCCGACGCGGGGGCCGGGGCAGATACGCAGTATTTT
TRBV9	TRBJ1-1	-	-	CASSPRSGTQPNTEAFF	TGTGCCAGCAGCCCCAGGTCCGGGACTCAACCCAACACTGAAGCTTTCTTT
TRBV2	TRBJ1-1	few	-	CASKGETDDFF	TGTGCCAGCAAGGGGGAGACAGATGATTTCTTT
TRBV19	TRBJ1-2	-	TRBD1	CASSMTGAGYGYTF	TGTGCCAGTAGTATGACAGGGGCGGGCTATGGCTACACCTTC
TRBV6-5	TRBJ2-5	-	TRBD1	CASSAGQGVETQYF	TGTGCCAGCAGTGCCGGACAGGGGGTAGAGACCCAGTACTTC
TRBV19	TRBJ2-3	once	TRBD2	CASSIGLKGLAGERDTQYF	TGTGCCAGTAGTATAGGATTAAAAGGTCTAGCGGGGGAAAGAGATACGCAGTATTTT